This TCR beta chain emerged from a study of CD8+CD57+ T cells in acquired aplastic anemia. About the research overall: Mean DNA quantity obtained from sorted CD4+ and CD8+ cells was 3 to 4 ug. Study-wide results and limits: Patients and healthy controls showed no significant CD8+ Simpson's diversity difference.

The TCR beta profiling, which covered VDJ combination and CDR3 sequence, was carried out using genomic DNA as the template. TCRdb used MiXCR to reprocess the reads, holding one entry per CDR3 protein. This table holds 95,000 to 120,000 distinct CDR3 sequences, about half found once. As concerns this clonotype: Its antigen is not known. The junction and the germline gene differ at one end; a read error may be behind it.

The sequence came from a human donor in good health, serving as a control. The sequenced sample was sorted CD4+, CD8+, or CD8+CD57+ T cells (not recorded which) from PBMCs.

In nucleotides, the CDR3 is TGTGCCAGCAGCTTAGTTCCAGGGCCTTCCTACGAGCGGTACTTC. This translates into CASSLVPGPSYERYF. J is TRBJ2-7 and V is TRBV7-6; weak D call: TRBD1 (5 bases). Germline loops: CDR1 SGHVS, CDR2 FNYEAQ. This CDR3 has 15 amino acids. Combining the CDR3 with reference TRBV7-6 and TRBJ2-7 gives the whole variable domain GAGVSQSPRYKVTKRGQDVALRCDPISGHVSLYWYRQALGQGPEFLTYFNYEAQQDKSGLPNDRFSAERPEGSISTLTIQRTEQRDSAMYRCASSLVPGPSYERYFGPGTRLTVT.